The 5 T cell receptor beta chains below were found in one sample sequenced in a study of Ad26.COV2.S vaccination and SARS-CoV-2 variants. The treatment denotes: roughly 20 received Ad26.COV2.S at low or high dose, single or two shots; roughly five received placebo; per-sample allocation not given. All samples were drawn on day 63, counting from the first vaccine or placebo injection. Using immunoSEQ multiplex PCR, the repertoire was profiled, and TCRdb retains in-frame clones only, with some absent. The sample consists of about 350,000 clones, 80% to 90% of them appearing once. The specimen comprised peripheral blood, sampled in a trial of Ad26.COV2.S vaccine versus placebo. Receptors originate from a person aged 18 to 65 who received the Ad26.COV2.S COVID-19 vaccine or a placebo.

This chain uses TRBV28 with TRBJ1-2; D gene ambiguous. Trimming cost V 6 bases and J 0 bases, with 17 bases left between them. The CDR3 is 16 amino acids. CDR1 and CDR2 (germline): MDHEN, SYDVKM. Written as DNA, the CDR3 is TGTGCCAGCAGCAAATTTGGGAGGCGGGCTAACTATGGCTACACCTTC. The encoded protein is CASSKFGRRANYGYTF.

The chain combines TRBV7-9 with TRBJ2-7; 10 nucleotides line up with TRBD2. CDR1 SEHNR and CDR2 FQNEAQ come from the germline V gene (reference sequence). With 4 bases clipped from V and 5 bases from J, the junction kept 5 bases outside the gene matches. This CDR3 spans 14 amino acids. The CDR3 loop reads CASSSSGSRDEQYF. CDR3 sequence (DNA): TGTGCCAGCAGCTCTAGCGGGAGCCGTGACGAGCAGTACTTC. Full variable domain (missing parts from reference TRBV7-9 and TRBJ2-7): DTGVSQNPRHKITKRGQNVTFRCDPISEHNRLYWYRQTLGQGPEFLTYFQNEAQLEKSRLLSDRFSAERPKGSFSTLEIQRTEQGDSAMYLCASSSSGSRDEQYFGPGTRLTVT.

The chain couples TRBV5-4 to TRBJ2-1; 8 bases fit TRBD2. CDR3 size: 16 residues. Germline lookup yields CDR1 SGHNT and CDR2 YYREEE (reference sequence). Trimming removed 4 bases from V and 7 bases from J; junction bases left unmatched: 13. The CDR3 DNA follows: TGTGCCAGCAGCCCTCGGAACGGGAGGGCCCTGAATGAGCAGTTCTTC. Its translation: CASSPRNGRALNEQFF.

The chain uses TRBV5-8 and TRBJ2-3; the D gene is possibly TRBD2 (6 bases). This CDR3 has 13 residues. In germline, CDR1 is SGHTS, CDR2 YDEGEE. Trimming stripped 4 bases from V and 13 bases from J, with 19 bases between. CDR3 coding DNA: TGTGCCAGCAGCCCCACAGGACGAGGGGAGGAGTATTTT. Encoded protein: CASSPTGRGEEYF.

A word on this clone: Additional DNA sequences in this sample encode the identical CDR3. The chain links TRBV9 to TRBJ2-1, with 11 bases identical to TRBD2. CDR3 length: 15 amino acids. Germline CDR1 and CDR2: SGDLS and YYNGEE. Trimming at V came to 1 base and at J to 4 bases, leaving 1 base not matched to a gene. CDR3 nucleotide sequence: TGTGCCAGCAGCGTAACTAGCGGGGGTTACAATGAGCAGTTCTTC. Its translation is CASSVTSGGYNEQFF.